The 5 T cell receptor beta chains reported below all come from one sample, sequenced in a study of shared clonotypes between healthy human individuals. Clones were sequenced by immunoSEQ multiplex PCR, and TCRdb holds only the in-frame ones, with some missing. Of about 750,000 clones listed, more than 85% are singletons. CD45RO-negative, CCR7-selected cells formed the naive CD8 fraction, which excluded terminally differentiated effector memory CD45RA+ cells. Sequenced input: naive CD8+ T cells sorted from blood. All receptors derive from a man aged 25 to 40 in good health.

V is TRBV7-9 and J is TRBJ2-1; 9 bases fit TRBD1. The CDR3 has 15 amino acids. V was clipped by 5 bases and J by 4 bases; unmatched bases: 6. Germline V lookup: CDR1 SEHNR, CDR2 FQNEAQ (reference sequence). CDR3 sequence (DNA): TGTGCCAGCAGCCCACAGGGGGCAGGGTACAATGAGCAGTTCTTC. Translating gives CASSPQGAGYNEQFF.

CDR3: CASSSYRGDTEAFF. CDR3 sequence (DNA): TGTGCCAGCAGCTCGTACAGGGGCGACACTGAAGCTTTCTTT. The chain uses TRBV11-3 and TRBJ1-1; 7 bases align to TRBD1. The V gene's germline CDR1 is SGHNT and CDR2 YENEEA. CDR3 length equals 14 residues. Trimming took 4 bases from V and 3 from J; bases not matched to a gene: 5.

CDR3 in DNA: TGCGCCAGCAGTGATAGGGGAGATGAGCAGTTCTTC. Its translation: CASSDRGDEQFF. This chain uses TRBV10-1 with TRBJ2-1; D tentatively reads TRBD1 or TRBD2 (5 bases each). CDR3 length equals 12 residues. CDR1 and CDR2 from the germline V gene are WNHNN and SYGVQD (reference sequence). V was cut by 3 bases and J by 8 bases, with 8 bases left in between.

This clone is a singleton in its sample. In nucleotides, the CDR3 is TGTGCCAGTAGTATTTATATGAGCTCCTACAATGAGCAGTTCTTC. It is translated as CASSIYMSSYNEQFF. The V and J genes are TRBV19 and TRBJ2-1; unclear D gene. The CDR3 totals 15 residues. The germline V gene has CDR1 LNHDA and CDR2 SQIVND (reference sequence). The germline V and J ends were trimmed by 3 bases and 0 bases, with 9 bases remaining between them. Full variable domain (missing parts from reference TRBV19 and TRBJ2-1): DGGITQSPKYLFRKEGQNVTLSCEQNLNHDAMYWYRQDPGQGLRLIYYSQIVNDFQKGDIAEGYSVSREKKESFPLTVTSAQKNPTAFYLCASSIYMSSYNEQFFGPGTRLTVL.

The chain recombines TRBV9 with TRBJ2-7; possible D gene TRBD2, 6 bases. Germline CDR1 is SGDLS and CDR2 is YYNGEE. The CDR3 sequence is 15 residues long. Trimming left V 4 bases short and J 5 bases short, with 19 bases between. This chain's CDR3 is CASSLSGGSGDEQYF. For the CDR3, the DNA is TGTGCCAGCAGCTTAAGTGGGGGGAGTGGGGACGAGCAGTACTTC. Combining the CDR3 with reference TRBV9 and TRBJ2-7 gives the whole variable domain DSGVTQTPKHLITATGQRVTLRCSPRSGDLSVYWYQQSLDQGLQFLIQYYNGEERAKGNILERFSAQQFPDLHSELNLSSLELGDSALYFCASSLSGGSGDEQYFGPGTRLTVT.